The table lists the clone carrying this T cell receptor (beta chain) with a few counts. Its matching antigen is unknown. The data were obtained in a study of cytomegalovirus exposure and HLA in healthy donors. In the PCR, 60 Vbeta and 13 Jbeta primers were used. The table came from immunoSEQ multiplex PCR; TCRdb's copy has only in-frame clones and leaves some out. This table holds over 150,000 clones, 79% found once. The CDR3 extends over 14 amino acids. V shed 6 bases, J shed 7 bases, and the junction held 7 bases outside the gene matches. CDR1 is SNHLY, CDR2 FYNNEI, per germline. Study-wide points: According to an earlier analysis, most TCR beta V segments yielded productive rearrangements about 87% or about 30% of the time.

The genes are TRBV2 and TRBJ1-5, with 9 bases identical to TRBD1. The clonotype was recovered from a girl aged 5-17 years in good health and CMV-seropositive. The sequenced sample consisted of PBMCs. The CDR3 DNA reads as TGTGCCAGCAGGGAACAGGGGGCAAGGCAGCCCCAGCATTTT. Encoded protein: CASREQGARQPQHF.